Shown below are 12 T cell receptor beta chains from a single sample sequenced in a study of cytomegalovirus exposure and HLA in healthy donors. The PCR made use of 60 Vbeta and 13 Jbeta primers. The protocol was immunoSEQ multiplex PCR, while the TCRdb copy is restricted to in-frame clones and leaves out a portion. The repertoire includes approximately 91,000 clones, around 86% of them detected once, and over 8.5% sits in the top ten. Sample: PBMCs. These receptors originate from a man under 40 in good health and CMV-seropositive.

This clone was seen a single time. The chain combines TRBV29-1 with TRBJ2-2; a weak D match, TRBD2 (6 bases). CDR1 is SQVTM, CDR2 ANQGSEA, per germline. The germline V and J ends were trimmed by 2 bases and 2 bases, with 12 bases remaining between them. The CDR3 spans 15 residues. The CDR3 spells CSVESGRRNTGELFF. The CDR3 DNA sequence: TGCAGCGTTGAAAGTGGGAGGAGAAACACCGGGGAGCTGTTTTTT.

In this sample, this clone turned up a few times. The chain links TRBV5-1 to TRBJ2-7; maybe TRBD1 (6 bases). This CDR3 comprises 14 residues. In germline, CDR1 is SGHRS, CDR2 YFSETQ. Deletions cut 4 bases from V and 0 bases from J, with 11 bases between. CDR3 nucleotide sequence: TGCGCCAGCAGCCCTACGACAGGCTCCTACGAGCAGTACTTC. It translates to CASSPTTGSYEQYF.

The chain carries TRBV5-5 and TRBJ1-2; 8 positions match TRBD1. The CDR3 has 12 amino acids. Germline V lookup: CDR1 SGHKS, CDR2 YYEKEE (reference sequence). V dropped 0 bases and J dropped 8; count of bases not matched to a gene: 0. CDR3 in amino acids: CASSLAGGGYTF. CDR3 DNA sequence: TGTGCCAGCAGCTTGGCAGGGGGCGGCTACACCTTC.

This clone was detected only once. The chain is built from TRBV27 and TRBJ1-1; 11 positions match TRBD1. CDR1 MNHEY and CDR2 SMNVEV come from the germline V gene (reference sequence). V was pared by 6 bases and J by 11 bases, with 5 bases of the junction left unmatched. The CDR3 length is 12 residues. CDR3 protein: CASSGTGGDAFF. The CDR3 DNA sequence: TGTGCCAGCAGCGGGACAGGGGGTGACGCTTTCTTT.

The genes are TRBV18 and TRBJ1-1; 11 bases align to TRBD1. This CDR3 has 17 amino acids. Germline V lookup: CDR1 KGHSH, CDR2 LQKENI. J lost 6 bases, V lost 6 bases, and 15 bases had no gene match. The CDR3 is CASSPDRGRHMSAEAFF. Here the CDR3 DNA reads TGTGCCAGCTCCCCGGACAGGGGGCGACATATGTCCGCTGAAGCTTTCTTT.

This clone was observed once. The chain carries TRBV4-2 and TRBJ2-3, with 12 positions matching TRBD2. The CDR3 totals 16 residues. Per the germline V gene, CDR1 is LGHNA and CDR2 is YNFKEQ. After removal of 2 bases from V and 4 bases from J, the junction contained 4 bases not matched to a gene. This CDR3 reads CASSQLAGGPADTQYF. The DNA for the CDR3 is TGTGCCAGCAGCCAACTAGCGGGAGGGCCAGCAGATACGCAGTATTTT.

CDR3 bases: TGTGCCAGCAGCTTATTTAACAGGGGATACTACGAGCAGTACTTC. Translation: CASSLFNRGYYEQYF. The chain is built from TRBV11-2 and TRBJ2-7; 7 nucleotides agree with TRBD1. V was clipped by 2 bases and J by 3 bases; unmatched bases: 7. The CDR3 length is 15 residues. CDR1 and CDR2 from the germline V gene are SGHAT and FQNNGV.

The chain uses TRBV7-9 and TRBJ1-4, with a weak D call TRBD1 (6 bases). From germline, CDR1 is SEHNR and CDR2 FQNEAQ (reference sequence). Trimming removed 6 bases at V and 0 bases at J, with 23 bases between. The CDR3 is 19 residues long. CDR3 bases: TGTGCCAGCAGTATTAGTAGGGGCCAGGGGTACGCAACTAATGAAAAACTGTTTTTT. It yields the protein CASSISRGQGYATNEKLFF.

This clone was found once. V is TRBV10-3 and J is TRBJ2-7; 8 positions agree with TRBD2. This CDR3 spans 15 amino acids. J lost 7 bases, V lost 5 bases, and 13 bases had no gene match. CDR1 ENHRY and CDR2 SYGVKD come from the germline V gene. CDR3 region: CAISSPGLEFWEQYF. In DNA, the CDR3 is TGTGCCATCAGTTCTCCGGGACTAGAGTTTTGGGAGCAGTACTTC.

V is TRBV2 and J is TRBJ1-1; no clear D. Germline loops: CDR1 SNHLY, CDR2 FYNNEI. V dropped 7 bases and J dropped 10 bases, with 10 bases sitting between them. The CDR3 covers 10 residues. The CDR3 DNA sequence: TGTGCCAGCAAAAGACTGGCAGCTTTCTTT. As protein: CASKRLAAFF.

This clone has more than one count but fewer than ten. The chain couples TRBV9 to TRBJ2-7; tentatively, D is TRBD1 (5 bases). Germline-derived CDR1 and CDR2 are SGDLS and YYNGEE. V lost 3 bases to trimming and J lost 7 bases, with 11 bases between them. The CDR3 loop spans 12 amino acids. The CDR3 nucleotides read TGTGCCAGCAGCGCCGTGTCAGGGGAGCAGTACTTC. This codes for CASSAVSGEQYF.

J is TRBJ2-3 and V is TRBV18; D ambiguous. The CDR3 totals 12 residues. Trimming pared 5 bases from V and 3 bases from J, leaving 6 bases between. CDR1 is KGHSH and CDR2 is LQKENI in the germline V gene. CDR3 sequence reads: CASSAQTDTQYF. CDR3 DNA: TGTGCCAGCTCAGCTCAGACAGATACGCAGTATTTT.